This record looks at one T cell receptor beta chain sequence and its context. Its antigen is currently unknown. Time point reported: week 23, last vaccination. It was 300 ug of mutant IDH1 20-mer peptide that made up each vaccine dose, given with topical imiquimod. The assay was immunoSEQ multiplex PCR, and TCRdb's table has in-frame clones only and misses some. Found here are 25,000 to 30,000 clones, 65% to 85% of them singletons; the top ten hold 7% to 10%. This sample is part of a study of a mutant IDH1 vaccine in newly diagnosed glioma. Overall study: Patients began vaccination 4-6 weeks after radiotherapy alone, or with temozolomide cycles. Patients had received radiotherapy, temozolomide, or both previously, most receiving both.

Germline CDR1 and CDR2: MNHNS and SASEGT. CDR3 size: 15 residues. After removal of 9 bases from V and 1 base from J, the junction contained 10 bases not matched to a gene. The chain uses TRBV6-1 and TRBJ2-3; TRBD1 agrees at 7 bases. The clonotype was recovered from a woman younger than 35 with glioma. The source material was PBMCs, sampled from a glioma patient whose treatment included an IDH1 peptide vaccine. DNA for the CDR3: TGTGCCAGTCACACCCCAGGACAGGGCACAGATACGCAGTATTTT. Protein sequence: CASHTPGQGTDTQYF.